This T cell receptor (beta chain) stems from a study of blood T cell repertoires in COVID-19. The overall study: COVID-19 samples collected from the United States, Italy and Spain covered acute and convalescent phases. T cells, B-cell-depleted T cells, or PBMCs provided the cDNA or gDNA that served as material.

How the authors handled the data: Counts of nucleated cells, estimated from reference gene primer amplification, were obtained. Libraries were prepared by immunoSEQ multiplex PCR; TCRdb keeps only in-frame clonotypes and omits some of them. V and J calls and clone size come straight from that table; D and trimming were deduced from the DNA. This sample yields over 200,000 clones, of which around 88% are seen a single time; roughly 5.8% belongs to the top ten. In germline, CDR1 is SGHNT, CDR2 YYREEE (reference sequence). V gave up 3 bases and J gave up 2 bases, with 7 bases separating them. The CDR3 has 13 residues.

The chain uses TRBV5-4 and TRBJ2-3; D is uncertain. The sample consisted of peripheral blood. This clonotype was sampled from a man older than 75 with acute or convalescent COVID-19. The CDR3 reads CASSSGNTDTQYF. The DNA for the CDR3 is TGTGCCAGCAGCTCAGGTAACACAGATACGCAGTATTTT.